These 23 T cell receptor beta chains originate from one sample sequenced in a study of vaccination effects on CD4 cells after COVID-19. Their antigens are not known. Prior to sequencing, the ViraFEST assay stimulated PBMC with viral peptide pools, which expanded the antigen-specific CD4+ T cells. Investigators separated out CD4+ T cells once 10 days of culture had passed. Assay used: immunoSEQ multiplex PCR; TCRdb lists only in-frame clones, some missing. The sample lists 10,000 to 13,000 clones, just under 75% seen once, with 20% to 25% in the top ten. This specimen consisted of CD4+ T cells from PBMCs cultured with HCoV-229E spike peptides, obtained before COVID-19 vaccination. These receptors all stem from a human donor who received a COVID-19 vaccine.

V gene TRBV10-3 combines with J gene TRBJ2-1, with D perhaps TRBD1 or TRBD2 (6 bases each). The CDR3 spans 12 residues. Trimming shortened V by 8 bases and J by 9 bases, and 14 bases separated the two germline ends. Germline V CDR1 and CDR2: ENHRY, SYGVKD. The DNA for the CDR3 is TGTGCCATCGGGAGAGGGGGGCCTGAGCAGTTCTTC. It specifies CAIGRGGPEQFF.

This clone was recorded a few times. The chain carries TRBV24-1 and TRBJ2-2; D is perhaps TRBD2 (6 bases). The CDR3 totals 18 residues. V was shortened by 7 bases and J by 0 bases, with 20 bases between the two germline ends. Germline V gives CDR1 KGHDR, CDR2 SFDVKD. The CDR3 bases are TGTGCCACCAGCGGCCCTGGAGGGTCCTATTCGAACACCGGGGAGCTGTTTTTT. Its translation is CATSGPGGSYSNTGELFF.

This clone was recorded a few times. The chain joins TRBV4-1 to TRBJ1-2, with 9 bases matching TRBD1. V was pared by 1 base and J by 0 bases, with 18 bases of the junction left unmatched. The CDR3 sequence is 21 residues long. CDR1 is MGHRA and CDR2 is YSYEKL in the germline V gene. The CDR3 DNA reads as TGCGCCAGCAGCCAAGTGGAGACAGGGGGATGGGGTGGCCGAGCTAACTATGGCTACACCTTC. It is translated as CASSQVETGGWGGRANYGYTF.

The chain carries TRBV6-2 or TRBV6-3 and TRBJ1-1; no clear D gene. The CDR3 runs 14 residues. In germline, CDR1 is MNHEY, CDR2 SVGEGT. V shed 4 bases and J shed 0 bases, with 9 bases lying between them. The chain's CDR3 is CASSFVLLNTEAFF. In DNA form, the CDR3 reads TGTGCCAGCAGTTTTGTCCTTCTGAACACTGAAGCTTTCTTT.

V usage is TRBV27 and J usage is TRBJ1-1; D not certain. CDR3 length: 13 residues. Germline assignment: CDR1 MNHEY and CDR2 SMNVEV (reference sequence). The V gene lost 3 bases and the J gene lost 4 bases, with 9 bases spanning the gap. DNA for the CDR3: TGTGCCAGCAGTTTTGTGGGGAGCACTGAAGCTTTCTTT. Its protein is CASSFVGSTEAFF.

The V gene is TRBV7-2, the J gene TRBJ2-7, with 10 bases fitting TRBD1. Germline CDR1 and CDR2: SGHTA and FQGNSA. This CDR3 has 16 residues. With V trimmed by 5 bases and J by 1 base, 8 bases remained unmatched. The CDR3, as DNA: TGTGCCAGCAGCGGACGCCGGGACAGGGGTTCCTACGAGCAGTACTTC. As protein: CASSGRRDRGSYEQYF.

This clone was counted only a few times. This chain uses TRBV6-6 with TRBJ1-2; D is possibly TRBD1 (5 bases). The CDR3 covers 15 residues. Trimming took off 5 bases at V and 8 bases at J, with 21 bases between the two ends. Germline V gene lookup returns CDR1 MNHNY and CDR2 SVGAGI (reference sequence). The CDR3 sequence is CASSPLGARDLGYTF. The CDR3 DNA is TGTGCCAGCAGTCCCCTAGGGGCGCGGGATTTGGGCTACACCTTC.

The rearrangement links TRBV28 to TRBJ1-1; tentative D call: TRBD1 (5 bases). V was pared by 6 bases and J by 0 bases, with 17 bases between. This CDR3 is built from 16 residues. CDR1 and CDR2 from the germline V gene are MDHEN and SYDVKM. The CDR3 is CASRTRMGRVNTEAFF. CDR3 nucleotides: TGTGCCAGCAGAACGAGGATGGGACGGGTGAACACTGAAGCTTTCTTT.

V is TRBV6-6 and J is TRBJ2-7; the match to TRBD2 covers 7 bases. V gave up 0 bases and J gave up 3 bases; unmatched junction bases: 5. Germline CDR1 is MNHNY and CDR2 is SVGAGI (reference sequence). There are 15 residues in the CDR3. CDR3 protein: CASSYSKTSFYEQYF. As DNA, the CDR3 is TGTGCCAGCAGTTACTCGAAGACTAGCTTCTACGAGCAGTACTTC.

CDR3 residues: CASSTSWGGFNQPQHF. Written as DNA, the CDR3 is TGTGCCAGCAGTACCTCCTGGGGGGGGTTCAATCAGCCCCAGCATTTT. V gene TRBV28 combines with J gene TRBJ1-5; D perhaps matches TRBD1 (5 bases). CDR3 length equals 16 residues. Trimming stripped 5 bases from V and 3 bases from J, with 17 bases between. From germline, CDR1 is MDHEN and CDR2 SYDVKM.

The genes are TRBV11-3 and TRBJ2-5; D remains ambiguous. The CDR3 contains 13 residues. Trimming stripped 4 bases from V and 3 bases from J, with 9 bases between. CDR1 SGHNT and CDR2 YENEEA come from the germline V gene. The CDR3 region has the DNA TGTGCCAGCAGCTCCTTCACAGAAGAGACCCAGTACTTC. It encodes CASSSFTEETQYF.

The rearrangement links TRBV6-5 to TRBJ2-3; D gene uncertain. Trimming stripped 4 bases from V and 2 bases from J, with 13 bases between. From germline, CDR1 is MNHEY and CDR2 SVGAGI. This CDR3 has 15 amino acids. The CDR3 reads CASSSTSRNTDTQYF. Written as DNA, the CDR3 is TGTGCCAGCAGTTCCACATCAAGAAACACAGATACGCAGTATTTT.

This clone turned up a few times. The chain uses TRBV9 and TRBJ1-5; D remains unclear. In germline, CDR1 is SGDLS, CDR2 YYNGEE. There are 14 residues in the CDR3. Trimming removed 0 bases at V and 3 bases at J, with 7 bases between. CDR3 in amino acids: CASSVDGSNQPQHF. CDR3 sequence (DNA): TGTGCCAGCAGCGTAGACGGCTCCAATCAGCCCCAGCATTTT. Together with reference TRBV9 and TRBJ1-5, the CDR3 gives the full variable domain: DSGVTQTPKHLITATGQRVTLRCSPRSGDLSVYWYQQSLDQGLQFLIQYYNGEERAKGNILERFSAQQFPDLHSELNLSSLELGDSALYFCASSVDGSNQPQHFGDGTRLSIL.

This clone was found a few times. The V gene is TRBV7-2, the J gene TRBJ2-7; 11 bases line up with TRBD2. J was trimmed by 7 bases and V by 5 bases; bases with no gene match: 7. Germline V CDR1 and CDR2: SGHTA, FQGNSA. The length of the CDR3 is 14 residues. The CDR3 loop is CASSNSGGAREQYF. CDR3 in DNA: TGTGCCAGCAGCAATAGCGGGGGGGCCCGGGAGCAGTACTTC.

The chain has TRBV28 and TRBJ2-7; the D call may be TRBD1 or TRBD2 (7 bases each). Germline V gene data show CDR1 as MDHEN and CDR2 as SYDVKM. The CDR3 runs 15 residues. V lost 4 bases and J 4 bases, leaving 17 bases between the germline ends. Here the CDR3 DNA reads TGTGCCAGCAGTTCCCCCGACAGGGAGGGGTACGAGCAGTACTTC. It translates to CASSSPDREGYEQYF. The variable domain in full, completed from reference TRBV28 and TRBJ2-7, reads DVKVTQSSRYLVKRTGEKVFLECVQDMDHENMFWYRQDPGLGLRLIYFSYDVKMKEKGDIPEGYSVSREKKERFSLILESASTNQTSMYLCASSSPDREGYEQYFGPGTRLTVT.

This clone has just a few counts. This chain connects TRBV7-2 to TRBJ1-6; possibly TRBD1 for D (5 bases). Germline lookup yields CDR1 SGHTA and CDR2 FQGNSA. The CDR3 consists of 16 residues. V lost 1 base, J lost 8 bases, and 15 bases lay in between. The CDR3 region is CASSLDRAGPDSPLHF. The CDR3 DNA reads TGTGCCAGCAGCTTAGATCGTGCGGGGCCGGATTCACCCCTCCACTTT.

The genes are TRBV11-2 and TRBJ2-3, with TRBD2 matching 8 bases. The germline V gene encodes CDR1 SGHAT and CDR2 FQNNGV. This CDR3 comprises 15 residues. V was pared by 0 bases and J by 10 bases, with 9 bases of the junction left unmatched. CDR3 sequence: CASSLESGGPSPQYF. Here the CDR3 DNA reads TGTGCCAGCAGCTTAGAGTCGGGAGGGCCATCTCCGCAGTATTTT.

The table lists this clone with a count of one. The V and J genes are TRBV10-3 and TRBJ1-1; 7 bases fit TRBD1. V was pared by 2 bases and J by 7 bases, with 10 bases of the junction left unmatched. The germline V gene has CDR1 ENHRY and CDR2 SYGVKD. The CDR3 runs to 15 residues. This CDR3 is CAISERGTDLREAFF. Written as DNA, the CDR3 is TGTGCCATCAGTGAGAGGGGGACAGACCTCCGTGAAGCTTTCTTT.

The chain uses TRBV28 and TRBJ2-7; maybe TRBD2 (6 bases). Per germline, CDR1 MDHEN and CDR2 SYDVKM. This CDR3 is built from 13 residues. Trimming shortened V by 1 base and J by 2 bases, and 6 bases separated the two germline ends. The DNA for the CDR3 is TGTGCCAGCAGTTTATCGGGAGCCTACGAGCAGTACTTC. Translating gives CASSLSGAYEQYF.

V usage is TRBV7-8 and J usage is TRBJ2-7; D ambiguous. The CDR3 contains 15 residues. Germline loops: CDR1 SGHVS, CDR2 FQNEAQ. Between the trimmed V and J ends, which lost 1 base and 0 bases, there was a span of 10 bases. The CDR3 sequence: CASSLVFDGSYEQYF. Written as DNA, the CDR3 is TGTGCCAGCAGCTTAGTCTTCGACGGCTCCTACGAGCAGTACTTC.

This chain joins TRBV3-1 (or the pseudogene TRBV3-2) and TRBJ1-1; no reliable D call. Germline V gene data show CDR1 as LGHDT and CDR2 as YNNKEL (reference sequence). The V gene lost 1 base and the J gene lost 10 bases, with 10 bases spanning the gap. The CDR3 sequence is 12 residues long. CDR3 sequence: CASSQGDQGAFF. CDR3 DNA: TGTGCCAGCAGCCAAGGCGATCAAGGAGCTTTCTTT.

This clone was seen a single time. The chain combines TRBV7-2 with TRBJ1-2; a possible D gene is TRBD1 (6 bases). This CDR3 has 15 residues. The V gene's germline CDR1 is SGHTA and CDR2 FQGNSA. V gave up 6 bases and J gave up 4 bases, with 18 bases separating them. The CDR3 DNA follows: TGTGCCAGCAGTCGGACAGCCGGACCTTTCTATGGCTACACCTTC. This translates into CASSRTAGPFYGYTF. The full variable domain, in which reference TRBV7-2 and TRBJ1-2 provide the parts outside the CDR3, is GAGVSQSPSNKVTEKGKDVELRCDPISGHTALYWYRQSLGQGLEFLIYFQGNSAPDKSGLPSDRFSAERTGGSVSTLTIQRTQQEDSAVYLCASSRTAGPFYGYTFGSGTRLTVV.

This clone was seen only once. This chain uses TRBV5-1 with TRBJ2-2, with D maybe TRBD1 (5 bases). V lost 0 bases and J lost 1, with 7 bases in between. The CDR3 covers 15 residues. CDR1 is SGHRS and CDR2 is YFSETQ in the germline V gene. CDR3 nucleotide sequence: TGCGCCAGCAGCTTGGGGGGCAGGAACACCGGGGAGCTGTTTTTT. This codes for CASSLGGRNTGELFF.